These 22 T cell receptor beta chains came from one sample sequenced in a study of cytomegalovirus exposure and HLA in healthy donors. PCR amplification relied on 60 Vbeta primers (plus 13 Jbeta primers). Sequenced by immunoSEQ multiplex PCR; TCRdb stores in-frame clones only, minus some. The table has tens of thousands of clones, over 75% seen once. The sample comprised PBMCs. Receptor source: a female donor in good health and CMV-seronegative.

The chain joins TRBV12-5 to TRBJ2-6, with TRBD1 identical over 7 bases. The CDR3 totals 17 residues. Germline V lookup: CDR1 LGHNT, CDR2 FRNRAP. V was pared by 6 bases and J by 0 bases, with 8 bases of the junction left unmatched. CDR3 region: CASGNPGQSSGANVLTF. CDR3 nucleotides: TGTGCTAGTGGGAATCCGGGACAGAGCTCTGGGGCCAACGTCCTGACTTTC.

V and J are TRBV25-1 and TRBJ2-2; D gene unclear. In germline, CDR1 is MGHDK, CDR2 SYGVNS. This CDR3 region has 14 residues. The germline V and J ends were trimmed by 3 bases and 1 base, with 6 bases remaining between them. For the CDR3, the DNA is TGTGCCAGCAGTGATACGGGGAACACCGGGGAGCTGTTTTTT. Protein: CASSDTGNTGELFF.

This chain connects TRBV15 to TRBJ2-1, with D perhaps matching TRBD2 (6 bases). The V and J ends lost 4 bases and 8 bases respectively, with 18 bases between them. Germline assignment: CDR1 LNHNV and CDR2 YYDKDF (reference sequence). The CDR3 covers 15 residues. In DNA form, the CDR3 reads TGTGCCACCAGCAACGGGGGAGGCCAAATGGATGAGCAGTTCTTC. Protein: CATSNGGGQMDEQFF.

This chain links TRBV18 with TRBJ2-5; 9 bases line up with TRBD1. The V segment lost 1 base and the J segment 2 bases; nucleotides outside the gene matches: 2. The CDR3 runs 15 residues. The V gene's germline CDR1 is KGHSH and CDR2 LQKENI. DNA for the CDR3: TGTGCCAGCTCACCACGGGACAGGGCTCAAGAGACCCAGTACTTC. This sequence encodes CASSPRDRAQETQYF.

The chain couples TRBV7-7 to TRBJ2-5, with a tentative D call TRBD2 (6 bases). Germline lookup yields CDR1 SSHAT and CDR2 FNYEAQ (reference sequence). The length of the CDR3 is 13 residues. The CDR3: CASGPGIGETQYF. The CDR3 DNA sequence: TGTGCTAGCGGCCCAGGGATTGGGGAGACCCAGTACTTC.

The chain carries TRBV5-4 and TRBJ2-5, with TRBD2 matching 7 bases. The CDR3 sequence is 15 residues long. V shed 5 bases, J shed 0 bases, and the junction held 7 bases outside the gene matches. CDR1 and CDR2 (germline): SGHNT, YYREEE (reference sequence). The DNA for the CDR3 is TGTGCCAGCAGTGGTCGTCTAGCGGACCAAGAGACCCAGTACTTC. This gives the protein CASSGRLADQETQYF. Full variable domain (outside the CDR3, taken from reference TRBV5-4 and TRBJ2-5): ETGVTQSPTHLIKTRGQQVTLRCSSQSGHNTVSWYQQALGQGPQFIFQYYREEENGRGNFPPRFSGLQFPNYSSELNVNALELDDSALYLCASSGRLADQETQYFGPGTRLLVL.

This clone showed up just a few times. V is TRBV5-6 and J is TRBJ1-2; D is unresolved. The CDR3 spans 11 residues. The V gene's germline CDR1 is SGHDT and CDR2 YYEEEE. V was clipped by 3 bases and J by 8 bases, with 8 bases between them. The CDR3 DNA reads as TGTGCCAGCAGCTGGGCGGGGGGCTACACCTTC. The encoded protein is CASSWAGGYTF.

The chain carries TRBV6-1 and TRBJ2-3; D perhaps matches TRBD1 (5 bases). This CDR3 has 13 amino acids. Deletions cut 6 bases from V and 4 bases from J, with 11 bases between. Germline lookup yields CDR1 MNHNS and CDR2 SASEGT. The CDR3 is CASSPGWADTQYF. The DNA of the CDR3 is TGTGCCAGCAGCCCAGGGTGGGCAGATACGCAGTATTTT.

This clone was picked up a small number of times. The chain joins TRBV6-4 to TRBJ1-2; D might be TRBD1 (5 bases). Germline V gives CDR1 MRHNA, CDR2 SNTAGT. Trimming stripped 6 bases from V and 0 bases from J, with 14 bases between. The CDR3 extends over 15 amino acids. CDR3 residues: CASSPGFEANYGYTF. The CDR3 DNA reads TGTGCCAGCAGCCCAGGGTTCGAAGCTAACTATGGCTACACCTTC.

The CDR3 DNA reads TGTGCCAGCAGCCGATCTGGTACAGGGACCCAGTACTTC. The encoded protein is CASSRSGTGTQYF. The chain links TRBV14 to TRBJ2-4; weak D call: TRBD1 (5 bases). The DNA end is more similar to TRBJ2-5, so the J call may be wrong. Per germline, CDR1 SGHDN and CDR2 FVKESK. This CDR3 region has 13 residues.

This clone was counted only a few times. The chain employs TRBV9 and TRBJ2-2; D is ambiguous. CDR3 length equals 14 residues. V lost 0 bases and J 4 bases, leaving 7 bases between the germline ends. Per the germline V gene, CDR1 is SGDLS and CDR2 is YYNGEE. The CDR3 nucleotides are TGTGCCAGCAGCGTAGAACTCTTCACCGGGGAGCTGTTTTTT. As protein: CASSVELFTGELFF.

This clone was observed a handful of times. This sequence joins TRBV10-3 and TRBJ1-1, with D maybe TRBD1 (5 bases). Trimming took 3 bases from V and 5 from J, leaving 13 bases between them. From germline, CDR1 is ENHRY and CDR2 SYGVKD. This CDR3 region has 14 residues. CDR3 coding DNA: TGTGCCATCAGTGATCTGGGGCTCACTACTGAAGCTTTCTTT. Its protein product is CAISDLGLTTEAFF.

This clone was observed once. CDR3 sequence reads: CASSSTSGSIYNEQFF. CDR3 sequence (DNA): TGCGCCAGCAGTTCGACTAGCGGGAGTATCTACAATGAGCAGTTCTTC. V is TRBV5-1 and J is TRBJ2-1; 12 nucleotides line up with TRBD2. The CDR3 contains 16 residues. With V trimmed by 5 bases and J by 3 bases, 6 bases remained unmatched. Germline CDR1 SGHRS, CDR2 YFSETQ.

The J gene is TRBJ1-2, the V gene TRBV28; 11 bases map to TRBD1. This CDR3 has 17 residues. V shed 2 bases and J 0 bases; nucleotides not matched to a gene: 5. Looked up from germline, CDR1 is MDHEN and CDR2 is SYDVKM. As DNA, the CDR3 is TGTGCCAGCAGTTTAGCAGGACAGGGGGCGGCTAACTATGGCTACACCTTC. Translating it yields CASSLAGQGAANYGYTF.

V and J are TRBV7-6 and TRBJ2-5; 7 bases align to TRBD2. This CDR3 contains 12 residues. Germline CDR1 is SGHVS and CDR2 is FNYEAQ. J lost 4 bases, V lost 10 bases, and 6 bases had no gene match. The CDR3 nucleotides read TGTGCCACCACGCCGGGGGGAGAGACCCAGTACTTC. It is translated as CATTPGGETQYF.

J is TRBJ1-1 and V is TRBV7-8; 8 bases map to TRBD1. The junction had 7 bases not matched to a gene; V was cut back by 5 bases and J by 5 bases. The length of the CDR3 is 14 residues. CDR1 SGHVS and CDR2 FQNEAQ come from the germline V gene. DNA of the CDR3: TGTGCCAGCAGCCTAACAGGGGGGGGTACTGAAGCTTTCTTT. The encoded protein is CASSLTGGGTEAFF.

V is TRBV4-2 and J is TRBJ2-1; TRBD2 is a possible D gene (6 bases). The CDR3 covers 18 residues. The V end was cut by 0 bases, the J end by 0 bases, with 15 bases between. Per the germline V gene, CDR1 is LGHNA and CDR2 is YNFKEQ. The CDR3 DNA reads TGTGCCAGCAGCCAAGAGGGGGGACGGGGAAGCTCCTACAATGAGCAGTTCTTC. Protein product: CASSQEGGRGSSYNEQFF.

This clone was counted only a few times. The genes are TRBV7-6 and TRBJ2-7; possible D gene TRBD1, 6 bases. This CDR3 spans 13 amino acids. Germline-derived CDR1 and CDR2 are SGHVS and FNYEAQ. V lost 2 bases and J 5 bases, leaving 10 bases between the germline ends. This chain's CDR3 is CASSLTRGHEQYF. In nucleotides, the CDR3 is TGTGCCAGCAGCTTAACCAGGGGCCACGAGCAGTACTTC.

This sequence joins TRBV28 and TRBJ2-5; 14 bases are a match to TRBD2. The DNA end favors TRBJ2-7, so the J call may be wrong. CDR1 and CDR2 from the germline V gene are MDHEN and SYDVKM. This CDR3 region has 18 residues. CDR3 nucleotides: TGTGCCAGCAGTTTTACCAAGTACGAGACTAGCGGGAGGGACGAGCAGTACTTC. The encoded protein is CASSFTKYETSGRDEQYF.

J is TRBJ2-7 and V is TRBV27; TRBD2 matches 8 bases. J was trimmed by 6 bases and V by 3 bases; bases with no gene match: 13. Germline V gene lookup returns CDR1 MNHEY and CDR2 SMNVEV (reference sequence). CDR3 length equals 16 residues. DNA for the CDR3: TGTGCCAGCAGTTTTTTACCGGGACTAGGAGGCTCCGAGCAGTACTTC. Protein product: CASSFLPGLGGSEQYF.

The chain employs TRBV5-1 and TRBJ2-1, with 8 bases fitting TRBD2. The length of the CDR3 is 17 residues. Trimming cost V 3 bases and J 6 bases; bases outside gene matches: 14. Looked up from germline, CDR1 is SGHRS and CDR2 is YFSETQ. The CDR3 DNA reads TGCGCCAGCAGCTCCCTAGGGGGGGCGGGAGGTTCCAATGAGCAGTTCTTC. Translation: CASSSLGGAGGSNEQFF.

This clone was detected a few times. The chain uses TRBV18 and TRBJ2-6; possible D gene TRBD1, 5 bases. The germline gives CDR1 KGHSH, CDR2 LQKENI. The CDR3 is 18 amino acids. V dropped 3 bases and J dropped 0 bases, with 15 bases sitting between them. The DNA for the CDR3 is TGTGCCAGCTCACCTCAGGGCATGGGTGACTCTGGGGCCAACGTCCTGACTTTC. Translating it yields CASSPQGMGDSGANVLTF.